The source of this T cell receptor beta chain is a study of cytotoxic CD8 clonotypes in ibrutinib-treated CLL. Looking at the study overall: A median about twelve months of treatment, range 6 to 36, preceded the collection of response samples.

Sequenced by immunoSEQ multiplex PCR; TCRdb stores in-frame clones only, minus some. The sample yields some 70,000 clones, approximately 90% seen once. Findings and limits, study-wide: Exceeding age-matched healthy donors, baseline clonality also tracked the counts of circulating CD8+ T cells. Baseline levels were approached again at progression, after clonality had risen at ibrutinib response.

Turning to this clone: Its antigen is undetermined.

V was cut by 0 bases and J by 1 base, with 13 bases left in between. The CDR3 runs 16 residues. Per the germline V gene, CDR1 is LNHDA and CDR2 is SQIVND (reference sequence). PBMCs were cryopreserved, and around 1.9 micrograms of genomic DNA from them went into TCR beta libraries. The source is a human donor with chronic lymphocytic leukemia. The sequenced sample was PBMCs, obtained after 12 months of ibrutinib treatment. V gene TRBV19 combines with J gene TRBJ2-7, with D perhaps matching TRBD1 or TRBD2 (5 bases each). The CDR3 coding sequence is TGTGCCAGTAGTATAGACTCCGGGACGGTATCCTACGAGCAGTACTTC. Residues: CASSIDSGTVSYEQYF.